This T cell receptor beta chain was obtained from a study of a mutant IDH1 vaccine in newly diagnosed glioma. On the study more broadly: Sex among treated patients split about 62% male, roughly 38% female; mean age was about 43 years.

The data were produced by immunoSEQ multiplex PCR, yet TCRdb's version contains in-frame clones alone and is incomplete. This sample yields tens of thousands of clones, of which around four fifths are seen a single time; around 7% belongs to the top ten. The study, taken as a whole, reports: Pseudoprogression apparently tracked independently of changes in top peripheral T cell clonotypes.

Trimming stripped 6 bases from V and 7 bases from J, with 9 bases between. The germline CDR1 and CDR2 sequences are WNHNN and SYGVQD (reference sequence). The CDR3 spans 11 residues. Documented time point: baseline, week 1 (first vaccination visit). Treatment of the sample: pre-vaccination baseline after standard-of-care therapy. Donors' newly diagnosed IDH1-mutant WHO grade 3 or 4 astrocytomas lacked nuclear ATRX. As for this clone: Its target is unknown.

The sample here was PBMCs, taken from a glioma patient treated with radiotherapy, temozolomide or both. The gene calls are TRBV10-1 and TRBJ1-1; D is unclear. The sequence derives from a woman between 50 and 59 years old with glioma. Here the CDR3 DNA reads TGCGCCAGCAGAAAAGGAGGTGAAGCTTTCTTT. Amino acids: CASRKGGEAFF.